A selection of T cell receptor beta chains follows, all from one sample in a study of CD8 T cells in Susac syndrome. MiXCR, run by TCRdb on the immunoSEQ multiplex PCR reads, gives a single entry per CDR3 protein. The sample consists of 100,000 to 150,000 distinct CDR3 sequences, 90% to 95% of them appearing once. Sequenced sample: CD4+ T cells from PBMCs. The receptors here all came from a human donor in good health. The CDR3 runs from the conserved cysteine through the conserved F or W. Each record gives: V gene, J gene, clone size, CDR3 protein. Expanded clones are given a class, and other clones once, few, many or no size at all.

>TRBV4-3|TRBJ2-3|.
CASSQDWSPEGPDTQYF
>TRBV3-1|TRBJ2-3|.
CASSQGTGSDTQYF
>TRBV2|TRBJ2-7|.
CASRVSGITSYEQYF
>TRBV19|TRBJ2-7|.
CASSSQGAGYEQYF
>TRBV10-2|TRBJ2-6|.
CASSGGRTSGANVLTF
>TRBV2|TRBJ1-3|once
CASSYLGSGNTIYF
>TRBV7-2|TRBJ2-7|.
CASSSDGGQGVYEQYF
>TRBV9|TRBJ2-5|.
CASSVDQGFMPVKETQYF
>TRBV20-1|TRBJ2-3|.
CSASLAGVPDTQYF
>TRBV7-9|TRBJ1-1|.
CASRSGVMNTEAFF
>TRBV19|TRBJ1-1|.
CASAQSPLMNTEAFF
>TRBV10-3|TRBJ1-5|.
CAISESGQINQPQHF
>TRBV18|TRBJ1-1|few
CASSLDRNTEAFF
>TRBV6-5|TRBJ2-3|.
CASSYRQGATDTQYF
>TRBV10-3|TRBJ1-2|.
CAISSAEETSNYGYTF
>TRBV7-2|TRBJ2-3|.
CASSLGGVRGLEYF
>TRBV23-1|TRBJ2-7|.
CASSESAGRGLDEQYF
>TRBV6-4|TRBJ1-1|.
CASSDKGKTGEAFF
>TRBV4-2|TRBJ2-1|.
CASSQDRGTGGAYNEQFF
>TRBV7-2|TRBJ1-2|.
CASSYQGFGYTF
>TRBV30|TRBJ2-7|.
CAWRDRGAFSYEQYF
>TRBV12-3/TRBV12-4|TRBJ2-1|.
CASSLSREQFF
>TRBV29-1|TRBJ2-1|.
CSVDMVYNEQFF
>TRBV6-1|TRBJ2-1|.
CASILDRVVYNEQFF
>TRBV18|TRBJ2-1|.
CASSPGPLIEQFF
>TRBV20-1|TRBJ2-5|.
CSARRVVGGSIDLETQYF
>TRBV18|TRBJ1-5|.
CASSPTGDQPQHF
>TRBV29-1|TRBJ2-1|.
CSVEGRQFLYNEQFF
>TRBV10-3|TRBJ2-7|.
CAISDERTGRNYEQYF
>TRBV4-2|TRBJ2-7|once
CASSQPTREQYF
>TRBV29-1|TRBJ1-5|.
CSVTAGGGQPQHF
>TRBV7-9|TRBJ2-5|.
CASSLGGQGETQYF
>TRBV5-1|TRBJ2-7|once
CASSMPDRASEQYF
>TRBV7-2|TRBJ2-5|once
CASSLAPERGETQYF
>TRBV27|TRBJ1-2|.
CASSSRVGYGYTF
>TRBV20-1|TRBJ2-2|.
CSTLQGGELFF
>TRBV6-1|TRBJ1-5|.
CASRRQGYNQPQHF
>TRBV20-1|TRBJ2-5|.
CSAITLAGGGQYF
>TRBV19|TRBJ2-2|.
CASSDGARAGKNTGELFF
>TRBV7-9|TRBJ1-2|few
CASSLHYGYTF
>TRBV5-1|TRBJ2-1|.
CASSRVPDDEQFF
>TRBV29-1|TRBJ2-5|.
CSVEGGLARAETQYF
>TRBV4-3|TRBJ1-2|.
CASSQEARVFGYGYTF
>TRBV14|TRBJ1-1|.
CASTPLRAGIEAFF
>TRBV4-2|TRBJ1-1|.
CASSLTGGYLTEAFF
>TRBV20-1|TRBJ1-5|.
CSASRGGNRNQPQHF
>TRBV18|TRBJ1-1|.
CASSPQAGTEAFF
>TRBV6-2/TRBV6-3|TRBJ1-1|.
CASSYIPGQGENTEAFF
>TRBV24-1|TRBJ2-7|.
CATSEGYEQYF
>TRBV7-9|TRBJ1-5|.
CASSLIADTASNQPQHF
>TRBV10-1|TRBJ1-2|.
CASSGPEYNYGYTF
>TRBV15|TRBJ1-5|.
CATSRDRFGDGPQHF
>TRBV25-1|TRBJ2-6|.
CASSSGTGDSGANVLTF
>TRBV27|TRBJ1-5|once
CASSGDRSNQPQHF
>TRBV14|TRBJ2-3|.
CASSQGMNTQYF